This T cell receptor (beta chain) stems from a study of T cells after yellow fever vaccination. Study findings and constraints: Most clones from primary vaccination were detected again post-booster (roughly 96% CD4, 88% CD8). The CD4 compartment and the CD8 compartment contained a small share of clonotypes in common.

CDR3 length equals 17 residues. Germline lookup yields CDR1 MNHEY and CDR2 SMNVEV (reference sequence). Trimming at V came to 6 bases and at J to 6 bases, leaving 14 bases not matched to a gene. TCR cDNA, made by 5'RACE template switching, carried an added universal primer site and UMIs. TCRdb fed the 5' RACE reads into MiXCR, producing one record per CDR3 protein. The sample includes just under 85,000 distinct CDR3 sequences, about an eighth of them seen just once. This rearrangement joins TRBV27 to TRBJ2-1; 10 bases map to TRBD1. The clonotype originates from a man aged 18 to 35 who received the YFV17D yellow fever vaccine. This specimen was CD8+ T cells not binding an NS4B(214-222) dextramer, sorted from PBMCs, taken around 3 weeks after the first yellow fever vaccination. CDR3: CASRVNGRTGGPNEQFF. The CDR3, as DNA: TGTGCCAGCAGAGTTAATGGCAGGACAGGGGGACCCAATGAGCAGTTCTTC.